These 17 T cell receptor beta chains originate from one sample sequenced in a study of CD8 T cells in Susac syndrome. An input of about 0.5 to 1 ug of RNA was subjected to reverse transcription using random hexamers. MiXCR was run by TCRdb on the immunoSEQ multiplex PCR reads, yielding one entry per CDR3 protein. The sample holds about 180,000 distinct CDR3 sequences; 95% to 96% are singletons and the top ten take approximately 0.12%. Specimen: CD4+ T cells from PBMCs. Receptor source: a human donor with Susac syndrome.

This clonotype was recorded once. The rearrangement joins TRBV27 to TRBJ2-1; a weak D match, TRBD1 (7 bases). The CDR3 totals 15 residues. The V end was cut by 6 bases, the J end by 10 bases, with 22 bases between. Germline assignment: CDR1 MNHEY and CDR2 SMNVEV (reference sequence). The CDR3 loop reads CASRQFGGGRREQFF. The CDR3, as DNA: TGTGCCAGCAGACAATTTGGAGGGGGCCGGAGGGAGCAGTTCTTC.

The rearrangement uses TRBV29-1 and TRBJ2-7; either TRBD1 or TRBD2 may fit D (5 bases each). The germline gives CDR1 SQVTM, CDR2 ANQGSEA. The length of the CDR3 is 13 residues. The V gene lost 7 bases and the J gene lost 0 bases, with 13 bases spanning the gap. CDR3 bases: TGCAGCGCTGGGGGTAGTAGCTCCTACGAGCAGTACTTC. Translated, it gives CSAGGSSSYEQYF.

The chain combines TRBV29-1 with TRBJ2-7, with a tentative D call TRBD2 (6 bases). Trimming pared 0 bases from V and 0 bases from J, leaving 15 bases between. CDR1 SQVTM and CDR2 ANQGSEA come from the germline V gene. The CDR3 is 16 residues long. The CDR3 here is CSVEDSRGTGSYEQYF. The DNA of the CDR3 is TGCAGCGTTGAAGATTCGCGCGGGACTGGCTCCTACGAGCAGTACTTC.

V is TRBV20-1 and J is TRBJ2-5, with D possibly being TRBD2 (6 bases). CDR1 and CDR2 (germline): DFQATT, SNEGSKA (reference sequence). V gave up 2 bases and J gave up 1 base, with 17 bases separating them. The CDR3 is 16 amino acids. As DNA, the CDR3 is TGCAGTGCTAGACCCATTTTTGGCGGGGTCCAAGAGACCCAGTACTTC. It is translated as CSARPIFGGVQETQYF.

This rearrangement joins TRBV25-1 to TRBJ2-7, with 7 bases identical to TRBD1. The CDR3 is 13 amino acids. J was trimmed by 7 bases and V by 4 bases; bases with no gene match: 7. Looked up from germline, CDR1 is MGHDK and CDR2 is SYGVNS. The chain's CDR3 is CASSARTGGEQYF. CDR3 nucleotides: TGTGCCAGCAGTGCCCGGACAGGTGGAGAGCAGTACTTC.

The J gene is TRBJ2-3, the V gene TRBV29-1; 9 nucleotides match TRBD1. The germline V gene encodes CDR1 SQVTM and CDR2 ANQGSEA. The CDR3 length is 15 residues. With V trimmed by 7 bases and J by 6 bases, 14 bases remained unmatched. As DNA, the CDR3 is TGCAGCGCCGATACAGGGGGCTTTAAGGCGGATACGCAGTATTTT. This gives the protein CSADTGGFKADTQYF.

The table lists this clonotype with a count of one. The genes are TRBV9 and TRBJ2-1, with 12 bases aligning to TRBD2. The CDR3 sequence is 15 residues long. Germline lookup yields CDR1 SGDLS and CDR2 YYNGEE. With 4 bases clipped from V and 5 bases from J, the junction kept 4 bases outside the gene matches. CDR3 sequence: CASSTRLAGDNEQFF. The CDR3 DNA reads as TGTGCCAGCAGCACCCGACTAGCGGGGGACAATGAGCAGTTCTTC.

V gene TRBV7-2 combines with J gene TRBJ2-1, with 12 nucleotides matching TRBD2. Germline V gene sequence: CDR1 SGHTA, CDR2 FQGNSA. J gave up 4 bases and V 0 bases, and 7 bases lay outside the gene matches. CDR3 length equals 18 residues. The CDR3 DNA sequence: TGTGCCAGCAGCTTAGCCCGACTAGCGGGAGCGGGTTACAATGAGCAGTTCTTC. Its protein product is CASSLARLAGAGYNEQFF.

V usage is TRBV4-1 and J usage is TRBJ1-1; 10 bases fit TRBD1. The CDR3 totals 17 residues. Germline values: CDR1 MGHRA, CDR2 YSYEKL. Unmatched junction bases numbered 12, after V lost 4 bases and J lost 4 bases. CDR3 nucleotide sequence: TGCGCCAGCAGCCCCGGTGGGACAGGGGCCGAGGGCACTGAAGCTTTCTTT. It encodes CASSPGGTGAEGTEAFF.

CDR3 loop: CASSPRVEVNYGYTF. The CDR3 DNA follows: TGTGCCAGCAGTCCGAGGGTTGAGGTAAACTATGGCTACACCTTC. The J gene is TRBJ1-2, the V gene TRBV12-3 or TRBV12-4; D is undetermined. The CDR3 length is 15 residues. The V end lost 5 bases, the J end lost 2 bases, and 15 bases lay between the germline ends.

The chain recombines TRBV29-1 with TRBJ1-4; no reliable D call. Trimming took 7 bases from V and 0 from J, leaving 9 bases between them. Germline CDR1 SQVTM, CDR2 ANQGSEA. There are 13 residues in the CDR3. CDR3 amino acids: CSAQSATNEKLFF. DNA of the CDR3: TGCAGCGCCCAATCCGCAACTAATGAAAAACTGTTTTTT.

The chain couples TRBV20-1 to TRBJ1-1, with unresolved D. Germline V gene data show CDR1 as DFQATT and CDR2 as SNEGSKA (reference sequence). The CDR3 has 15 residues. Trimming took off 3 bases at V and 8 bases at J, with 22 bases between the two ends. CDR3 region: CSASGDPGRELEAFF. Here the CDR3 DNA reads TGCAGTGCTAGCGGCGACCCCGGACGAGAACTCGAAGCTTTCTTT.

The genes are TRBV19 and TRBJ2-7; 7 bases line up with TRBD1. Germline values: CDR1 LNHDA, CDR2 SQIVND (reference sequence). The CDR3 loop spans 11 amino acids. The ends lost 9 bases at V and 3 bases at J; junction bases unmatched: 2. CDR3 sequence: CASGTVYEQYF. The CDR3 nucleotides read TGTGCCAGCGGGACAGTCTACGAGCAGTACTTC. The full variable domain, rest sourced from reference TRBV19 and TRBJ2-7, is DGGITQSPKYLFRKEGQNVTLSCEQNLNHDAMYWYRQDPGQGLRLIYYSQIVNDFQKGDIAEGYSVSREKKESFPLTVTSAQKNPTAFYLCASGTVYEQYFGPGTRLTVT.

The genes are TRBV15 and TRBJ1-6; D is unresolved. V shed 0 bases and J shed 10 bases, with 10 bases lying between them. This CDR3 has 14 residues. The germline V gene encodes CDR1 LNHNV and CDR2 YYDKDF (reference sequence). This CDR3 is CATSREGMGSPLHF. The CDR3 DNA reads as TGTGCCACCAGCAGAGAGGGTATGGGGTCACCCCTCCACTTT.

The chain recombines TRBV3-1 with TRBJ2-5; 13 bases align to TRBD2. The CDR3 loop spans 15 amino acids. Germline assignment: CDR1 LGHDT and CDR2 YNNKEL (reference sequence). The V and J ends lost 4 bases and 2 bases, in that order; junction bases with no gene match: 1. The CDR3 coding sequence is TGTGCCAGCAGCCGGGGACTAGCGGGGCAAGAGACCCAGTACTTC. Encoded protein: CASSRGLAGQETQYF.

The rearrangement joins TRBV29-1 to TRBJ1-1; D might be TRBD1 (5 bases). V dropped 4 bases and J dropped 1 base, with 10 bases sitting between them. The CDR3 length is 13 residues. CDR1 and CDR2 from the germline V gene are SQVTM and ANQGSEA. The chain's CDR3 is CSVGTPKNTEAFF. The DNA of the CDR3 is TGCAGCGTTGGGACACCTAAGAACACTGAAGCTTTCTTT.

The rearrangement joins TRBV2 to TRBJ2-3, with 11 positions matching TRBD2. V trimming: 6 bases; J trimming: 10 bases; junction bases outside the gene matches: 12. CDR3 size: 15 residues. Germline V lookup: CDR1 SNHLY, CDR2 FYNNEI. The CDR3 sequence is CASSERLAGTRAQYF. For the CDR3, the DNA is TGTGCCAGCAGCGAGAGACTAGCGGGGACGCGTGCGCAGTATTTT.